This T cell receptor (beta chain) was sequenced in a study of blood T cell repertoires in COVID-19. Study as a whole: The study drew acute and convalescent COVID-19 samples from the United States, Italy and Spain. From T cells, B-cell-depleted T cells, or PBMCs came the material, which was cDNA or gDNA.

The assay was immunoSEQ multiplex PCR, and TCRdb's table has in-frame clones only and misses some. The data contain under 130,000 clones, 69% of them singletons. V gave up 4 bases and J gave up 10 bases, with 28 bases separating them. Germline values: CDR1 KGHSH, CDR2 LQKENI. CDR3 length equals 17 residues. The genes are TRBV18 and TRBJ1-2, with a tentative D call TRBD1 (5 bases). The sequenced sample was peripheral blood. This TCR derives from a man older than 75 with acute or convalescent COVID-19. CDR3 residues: CASSLFLGRAMAGDYTF. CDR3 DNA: TGTGCCAGCTCACTGTTCTTGGGCAGGGCTATGGCTGGTGACTACACCTTC.